This is a list of T cell receptor beta chains from one sample in a study of T cell clones after liver transplantation. Profiling relied on immunoSEQ multiplex PCR, and the TCRdb table lists in-frame clones only, not all of them. The table includes under 350 clones, about 49% detected once. No antigen has been assigned to these receptors. The sequenced sample consisted of CD4+ T cells from cultured PBMCs. These receptors were taken from a human patient who received a liver transplant. Some T cells may arise from the graft donor. Both conserved end residues are part of each CDR3. Fields, in order: J gene, V gene, clone size, D gene, CDR3 DNA, CDR3 protein. A D gene is named only where the DNA matches it firmly. The listing skips clone size in some rows; elsewhere it reads once, few, many or a size class.

>TRBJ2-3|TRBV7-3|-|TRBD2
TGTGCCAGCAGCAGGACTAGCGGGAGCGCAGATACGCAGTATTTT
CASSRTSGSADTQYF
>TRBJ2-5|TRBV10-2|-|-
TGCGCCAGCAGTCTCACGGCGGGGATTGGGAAGACCCAGTACTTC
CASSLTAGIGKTQYF
>TRBJ1-1|TRBV18|-|-
TGTGCCAGCTCACCACAGGAACAGGGCCTTGAAGCTTTCTTT
CASSPQEQGLEAFF
>TRBJ2-7|TRBV11-3|-|-
TGTGCCAGCAGCCCGAGGCTGGGGGCCTACGAGCAGTACTTC
CASSPRLGAYEQYF
>TRBJ2-3|TRBV11-3|-|TRBD2
TGTGCCAGCAGCCACGGGACTAGCGGGAAGGAGGGCTCAGATACGCAGTATTTT
CASSHGTSGKEGSDTQYF
>TRBJ2-6|TRBV30|once|-
TGTGCCTGGTGCGAAATGCGTTATAAACAAAGTCGGGCCAACGTCCTGACTTTC
CAWCEMRYKQSRANVLTF
>TRBJ2-5|TRBV7-3|few|-
TGTGCCAGCAGCTTAACGGACGAAGGGACCCAGTACTTC
CASSLTDEGTQYF
>TRBJ2-2|TRBV28|few|-
TGTGCCAGCACCCCCCGCGGATTGGGCACCGGGGAGCTGTTTTTT
CASTPRGLGTGELFF
>TRBJ2-7|TRBV11-3|once|TRBD2
TGTGCCAGCAGACGCAAAGATGGGACTAGCGGGAGGCACGAGCAGTACTTC
CASRRKDGTSGRHEQYF
>TRBJ1-5|TRBV5-1|few|TRBD1
TGCGCCAGCAGCACCGGACAGGGCGATCAGCCCCAGCATTTT
CASSTGQGDQPQHF
>TRBJ2-7|TRBV9|-|TRBD2
TGTGCCAGCAGCGTGACTAGCGGGAGCTACGAGCAGTACTTC
CASSVTSGSYEQYF
>TRBJ1-2|TRBV6-6|-|-
TGTGCCAGTACCGGGACACGGGCTTTTGGCTACACCTTC
CASTGTRAFGYTF
>TRBJ1-2|TRBV19|-|TRBD1
TGTGCCAGTAGTATAGTTGCAGGGGGCCGTTATGGCTACACCTTC
CASSIVAGGRYGYTF
>TRBJ1-6|TRBV7-3|few|-
TGTGCCAGCAGCTTATTGGGTCAACTTTCACCCCTCCACTTT
CASSLLGQLSPLHF
>TRBJ1-1|TRBV6-1|few|TRBD1
TGTGCCAGCAGGCGTACAGGGGCTGAAGCTTTCTTT
CASRRTGAEAFF
>TRBJ1-2|TRBV7-2|-|-
TGTGCCAGCAGCCCTCTACGCAGAGACGGAAAGATCTATGGCTACACCTTC
CASSPLRRDGKIYGYTF
>TRBJ2-1|TRBV28|-|-
TGTGCCAGCAGCCTCGGGCGGGAGCAGTTCTTC
CASSLGREQFF
>TRBJ2-3|TRBV5-1|-|-
TGCGCCAGCAGCTTGGGGGAGATAGGGGATACGCAGTATTTT
CASSLGEIGDTQYF
>TRBJ2-1|TRBV5-1|-|TRBD2
TGCGCCAGCAGCCTCCAGGGGACTAGCGTAGCCTACAATGAGCAGTTCTTC
CASSLQGTSVAYNEQFF
>TRBJ1-1|TRBV7-3|hyperexpanded|TRBD1
TGTGCCAGCAGCTTAACAGGGGGCGACACTGAAGCTTTCTTT
CASSLTGGDTEAFF
>TRBJ2-1|TRBV10-3|large|-
TGTGCCATCAGCCCAACTAACTCCTACAATGAGCAGTTCTTC
CAISPTNSYNEQFF
>TRBJ2-3|TRBV28|-|TRBD2
TGTGCCAGCAGGACTCCTAGCGGAATTAGCACAGATACGCAGTATTTT
CASRTPSGISTDTQYF
>TRBJ2-4|TRBV7-5|few|-
TGTGTCAGAAGCTTAATTCAGTACTTC
CVRSLIQYF
>TRBJ1-5|TRBV2|few|-
TGTGCCAGCAGTATGTGGGCGAATCAGCCCCAGCATTTT
CASSMWANQPQHF
>TRBJ2-1|TRBV2|few|TRBD2
TGTGCCAGCAGTTACTCCCAAAGCGGGAGGCCGTACAATGAGCAGTTCTTC
CASSYSQSGRPYNEQFF
>TRBJ2-2|TRBV27|-|TRBD2
TGTGCCAGCACCCCGGGACTAGCGGGAGGTAGGGTGTCGACCGGGGAGCTGTTTTTT
CASTPGLAGGRVSTGELFF
>TRBJ2-5|TRBV25-1|-|TRBD1
TGTGCCAGCAGTCCTCAAGGACAGGGTGAGACCCAGTACTTC
CASSPQGQGETQYF
>TRBJ2-3|TRBV7-3|few|TRBD2
TGTGCCAGCAGCTTAGCGGGAGGGACAGATACGCAGTATTTT
CASSLAGGTDTQYF
>TRBJ2-2|TRBV29-1|-|TRBD2
TGCAGCGCAGCAGGGACTAGCGTGAACACCGGGGAGCTGTTTTTT
CSAAGTSVNTGELFF
>TRBJ2-3|TRBV6-1|-|TRBD1
TGTGCCAGCACCGACAGGGGAGTAACAGATACGCAGTATTTT
CASTDRGVTDTQYF
>TRBJ1-1|TRBV7-8|-|TRBD1
TGTGCCAGCAGCTTAACAGGGGGCGACACTGAAGCTTTCTTT
CASSLTGGDTEAFF
>TRBJ1-1|TRBV7-9|few|TRBD1
TGTGCCAGCAGCTTAACAGGGGGCGACACTGAAGCTTTCTTT
CASSLTGGDTEAFF
>TRBJ2-7|TRBV10-3|once|-
TGTGCCATTTCCCCGCGGGCAAGCTCCTACGAGCAGTACTTC
CAISPRASSYEQYF
>TRBJ2-5|TRBV7-8|-|TRBD1
TGTGCCAGCACTACCCTCGGAAGGGGGCTTTCAGAGACCCAGTACTTC
CASTTLGRGLSETQYF
>TRBJ2-1|TRBV11-2|-|-
TGTGCCAGCAGCTTGCGTCTAGCACTGCTGGGAAAAAACAATGAGCAGTTCTTC
CASSLRLALLGKNNEQFF
>TRBJ1-1|TRBV5-1|-|-
TGCGCCAGCAGCGTTGGGACCTTGAACACTGAAGCTTTCTTT
CASSVGTLNTEAFF
>TRBJ1-1|TRBV4-1|-|-
TGCGCCAGCAGCCAACCCCGGGCCTCTCCAAAAGCTTTCTTT
CASSQPRASPKAFF
>TRBJ2-7|TRBV7-2|few|TRBD2
TGTGCCAGCAGTCGGACTAGAGGGGACGAGCAGTACTTC
CASSRTRGDEQYF
>TRBJ2-7|TRBV18|-|-
TGTGCCAGCTCACCGGACAGCCTTGAGCAGTACTTC
CASSPDSLEQYF